This TCR beta chain is drawn from a study of identical twins. Whole-study findings and limits: The study found that models underestimated out-of-frame TCR alpha sharing in monozygotic twins.

As to this clonotype: Its antigen is unidentified.

TCRdb re-analysed the 5' RACE reads in MiXCR, keeping a single row per CDR3 protein. This repertoire shows approximately 500,000 distinct CDR3 sequences, approximately 24% found once; its top ten account for over 2.5%. The sample was also reused in another study, on T cells expressing NK-cell markers. That publication notes: For a few donors, these clonotypes were likewise the leading ones in the CD3+CD56-NKG2C+ fraction.

The specimen sequenced was CD4+ T cells sorted from blood. The sequence came from a woman aged 18 to 35 in good health.

DNA for the CDR3: TGTGCCAGCAGCGTAGGCTTAGCGGGGGATCACGAGCAGTACTTC. Amino acid sequence: CASSVGLAGDHEQYF. The V and J genes are TRBV9 and TRBJ2-7; 9 bases agree with TRBD2. Looked up from germline, CDR1 is SGDLS and CDR2 is YYNGEE. Trimming at V came to 0 bases and at J to 5 bases, leaving 6 bases not matched to a gene. CDR3 size: 15 residues.